These 21 T cell receptor beta chains came from one sample sequenced in a study of type 1 and type 2 diabetes patients. PCR was run on genomic DNA. Multiplex PCR with 30 forward and 13 reverse primers amplified the TCR beta CDR3. TCRdb independently ran MiXCR on the multiplex PCR reads; one entry per CDR3 protein. Of 280,000 or so distinct CDR3 sequences in the sample, around 47% were seen once. Sequenced input: peripheral blood mononuclear cells (PBMCs). These receptors all stem from a man aged 18 to 30 with type 2 diabetes.

This rearrangement joins TRBV13 to TRBJ1-5; D call uncertain. This CDR3 is built from 15 residues. V was trimmed by 5 bases and J by 4 bases, leaving 15 bases between them. The germline gives CDR1 PRHDT, CDR2 FYEKMQ (reference sequence). The CDR3 DNA reads TGTGCCAGCAGCACGGAGGGAAGTGAAAATCAGCCCCAGCATTTT. It encodes CASSTEGSENQPQHF.

This chain joins TRBV7-8 and TRBJ1-4, with no clear D. The V gene's germline CDR1 is SGHVS and CDR2 FQNEAQ. The length of the CDR3 is 13 residues. Trimming cost V 4 bases and J 8 bases, with 11 bases left between them. For the CDR3, the DNA is TGTGCCAGCAGCTCCCTCCTGGGGGAAAAACTGTTTTTT. Its protein product is CASSSLLGEKLFF.

This chain links TRBV27 with TRBJ1-4; no definite D call. Per the germline V gene, CDR1 is MNHEY and CDR2 is SMNVEV (reference sequence). CDR3 size: 15 residues. Trimming removed 4 bases from V and 6 bases from J, with 15 bases in between. CDR3 sequence (DNA): TGTGCCAGCAGTTCCTACGGCGTAACGGATGAAAAACTGTTTTTT. Amino acid sequence: CASSSYGVTDEKLFF.

The chain uses TRBV24-1 and TRBJ2-7, with D perhaps given as TRBD1 or TRBD2 (6 bases each). The germline CDR1 and CDR2 sequences are KGHDR and SFDVKD. Trimming removed 11 bases from V and 4 bases from J, with 26 bases in between. There are 16 residues in the CDR3. The CDR3 bases are TGTGCCAGCAGCTGGCATAGCGGACAGAGAGGATACGAGCAGTACTTC. Translation gives CASSWHSGQRGYEQYF.

The chain employs TRBV5-1 and TRBJ2-5; D unclear. Germline V gene data show CDR1 as SGHRS and CDR2 as YFSETQ. Trimming shortened V by 3 bases and J by 5 bases, and 17 bases separated the two germline ends. This CDR3 is 15 amino acids long. CDR3 region: CASSSTIERQETQYF. CDR3 nucleotide sequence: TGCGCCAGCAGCTCCACTATTGAAAGGCAGGAGACCCAGTACTTC.

The rearrangement links TRBV20-1 to TRBJ1-5; D is ambiguous. The CDR3 has 14 amino acids. CDR1 is DFQATT and CDR2 is SNEGSKA in the germline V gene (reference sequence). V was pared by 2 bases and J by 1 base, with 9 bases between. In nucleotides, the CDR3 is TGCAGTGCTAGACAGGAAGGGAGCAATCAGCCCCAGCATTTT. It codes for CSARQEGSNQPQHF.

A few counts support this clonotype. The chain combines TRBV27 with TRBJ2-1; D is ambiguous. Trimming took 2 bases from V and 4 from J, leaving 18 bases between them. Germline V lookup: CDR1 MNHEY, CDR2 SMNVEV (reference sequence). The CDR3 sequence is 17 residues long. For the CDR3, the DNA is TGTGCCAGCAGTTTAGGTGTGACGCAACTATCTTACAATGAGCAGTTCTTC. It encodes CASSLGVTQLSYNEQFF.

The chain couples TRBV20-1 to TRBJ1-1; TRBD1 might be the D (5 bases). V lost 3 bases to trimming and J lost 5 bases, with 16 bases between them. Germline CDR1 and CDR2: DFQATT and SNEGSKA (reference sequence). The CDR3 is 14 residues long. The CDR3: CSARDPGRLTEAFF. The CDR3 DNA sequence: TGCAGTGCTAGGGACCCGGGACGGCTGACTGAAGCTTTCTTT.

The chain combines TRBV7-6 with TRBJ2-1; 10 positions agree with TRBD2. Unmatched junction bases numbered 18, after V lost 6 bases and J lost 7 bases. This CDR3 contains 18 residues. Germline V gene data show CDR1 as SGHVS and CDR2 as FNYEAQ. This chain's CDR3 is CASSSGLAKGNTQNEQFF. The CDR3 nucleotides read TGTGCCAGCAGTTCGGGACTAGCGAAGGGAAATACTCAAAATGAGCAGTTCTTC. Based on the CDR3 plus reference TRBV7-6 and TRBJ2-1, the full variable domain is GAGVSQSPRYKVTKRGQDVALRCDPISGHVSLYWYRQALGQGPEFLTYFNYEAQQDKSGLPNDRFSAERPEGSISTLTIQRTEQRDSAMYRCASSSGLAKGNTQNEQFFGPGTRLTVL.

This sequence joins TRBV7-3 and TRBJ2-1; D is unclear. Trimming shortened V by 0 bases and J by 7 bases, and 10 bases separated the two germline ends. Looked up from germline, CDR1 is SGHTA and CDR2 is FQGTGA. This CDR3 region has 14 residues. The CDR3 reads CASSLTAGDNEQFF. CDR3 nucleotides: TGTGCCAGCAGCTTAACGGCAGGAGATAATGAGCAGTTCTTC.

The gene calls are TRBV7-3 and TRBJ2-3; D call uncertain. V gave up 0 bases and J gave up 1 base, with 5 bases separating them. Germline values: CDR1 SGHTA, CDR2 FQGTGA. The CDR3 contains 14 residues. CDR3 region: CASSLTQGTDTQYF. The CDR3 coding sequence is TGTGCCAGCAGCTTAACGCAAGGCACAGATACGCAGTATTTT. The whole variable domain, filled in from reference TRBV7-3 and TRBJ2-3, reads GAGVSQTPSNKVTEKGKYVELRCDPISGHTALYWYRQSLGQGPEFLIYFQGTGAADDSGLPNDRFFAVRPEGSVSTLKIQRTERGDSAVYLCASSLTQGTDTQYFGPGTRLTVL.

This chain joins TRBV28 and TRBJ2-1; 7 bases map to TRBD2. After removal of 6 bases from V and 6 bases from J, the junction contained 11 bases not matched to a gene. Looked up from germline, CDR1 is MDHEN and CDR2 is SYDVKM. CDR3 length: 15 amino acids. CDR3 residues: CASSLLTGGFNEQFF. DNA of the CDR3: TGTGCCAGCAGCCTCCTAACGGGAGGATTCAATGAGCAGTTCTTC.

V usage is TRBV20-1 and J usage is TRBJ2-7, with unresolved D. CDR3 length: 10 amino acids. V dropped 4 bases and J dropped 4 bases, with 5 bases sitting between them. Germline-derived CDR1 and CDR2 are DFQATT and SNEGSKA (reference sequence). The CDR3: CSAIKYEQYF. The CDR3 DNA is TGCAGTGCTATAAAATACGAGCAGTACTTC.

This clonotype was observed a handful of times. The junction does not match germline at one end; this may be a read error. This chain links TRBV7-7 with TRBJ1-6; the D is unclear. This CDR3 spans 14 amino acids. Germline V gives CDR1 SSHAT, CDR2 FNYEAQ (reference sequence). The CDR3 loop reads CASSLGAPNSPLHF. The CDR3 bases are TGTGCTAGCAGCTTAGGAGCGCCAAATTCACCCCTCCACTTT.

This chain uses TRBV2 with TRBJ2-1, with no clear D. The CDR3 has 11 residues. The V gene lost 7 bases and the J gene lost 9 bases, with 10 bases spanning the gap. Germline V gives CDR1 SNHLY, CDR2 FYNNEI. CDR3: CASKSLGEQFF. Written as DNA, the CDR3 is TGTGCCAGCAAGTCGTTAGGTGAGCAGTTCTTC.

The V gene is TRBV10-1, the J gene TRBJ1-6, with D possibly TRBD1 on 5 matching bases. The V and J ends lost 4 bases and 5 bases respectively, with 9 bases between them. Per germline, CDR1 WNHNN and CDR2 SYGVQD (reference sequence). CDR3 length: 14 residues. The CDR3 loop reads CASSGGSNNSPLHF. The CDR3 DNA reads TGCGCCAGCAGTGGGGGGTCGAATAATTCACCCCTCCACTTT.

A few counts support this clonotype. V is TRBV7-2 and J is TRBJ2-1; 7 nucleotides agree with TRBD2. CDR1 SGHTA and CDR2 FQGNSA come from the germline V gene. This CDR3 is built from 15 residues. The V and J ends lost 10 bases and 3 bases, in that order; junction bases with no gene match: 12. The CDR3 bases are TGTGCCACCACCTCGGGGGGTGGCCTCTACAATGAGCAGTTCTTC. Protein product: CATTSGGGLYNEQFF.

V gene TRBV9 combines with J gene TRBJ1-2, with D hard to call. Germline CDR1 SGDLS, CDR2 YYNGEE. The V and J ends lost 4 bases and 4 bases respectively, with 14 bases between them. This CDR3 is 14 amino acids long. The CDR3 DNA reads TGTGCCAGCAGCCTCAGGAGTGCTGCCTATGGCTACACCTTC. It specifies CASSLRSAAYGYTF.

This rearrangement joins TRBV7-2 to TRBJ2-7; D possibly corresponds to TRBD2 (6 bases). The CDR3 length is 14 residues. V dropped 3 bases and J dropped 2 bases, with 11 bases sitting between them. CDR1 and CDR2 from the germline V gene are SGHTA and FQGNSA. Here the CDR3 reads CASSFGGGPYEQYF. DNA of the CDR3: TGTGCCAGCAGCTTCGGGGGTGGGCCCTACGAGCAGTACTTC.

The chain recombines TRBV29-1 with TRBJ2-7; 9 nucleotides match TRBD1. CDR3 length equals 14 residues. Germline lookup yields CDR1 SQVTM and CDR2 ANQGSEA. V gave up 7 bases and J gave up 0 bases; unmatched junction bases: 7. The CDR3 region is CSAEGQGGSYEQYF. CDR3 coding DNA: TGCAGCGCTGAGGGACAGGGCGGCTCCTACGAGCAGTACTTC.

The rearrangement links TRBV27 to TRBJ1-6; TRBD1 matches at 10 bases. V dropped 5 bases and J dropped 6; count of bases not matched to a gene: 1. CDR1 and CDR2 (germline): MNHEY, SMNVEV (reference sequence). The CDR3 consists of 14 residues. The CDR3 protein is CASSRQGANSPLHF. In DNA form, the CDR3 reads TGTGCCAGCAGTAGACAGGGGGCTAATTCACCCCTCCACTTT.